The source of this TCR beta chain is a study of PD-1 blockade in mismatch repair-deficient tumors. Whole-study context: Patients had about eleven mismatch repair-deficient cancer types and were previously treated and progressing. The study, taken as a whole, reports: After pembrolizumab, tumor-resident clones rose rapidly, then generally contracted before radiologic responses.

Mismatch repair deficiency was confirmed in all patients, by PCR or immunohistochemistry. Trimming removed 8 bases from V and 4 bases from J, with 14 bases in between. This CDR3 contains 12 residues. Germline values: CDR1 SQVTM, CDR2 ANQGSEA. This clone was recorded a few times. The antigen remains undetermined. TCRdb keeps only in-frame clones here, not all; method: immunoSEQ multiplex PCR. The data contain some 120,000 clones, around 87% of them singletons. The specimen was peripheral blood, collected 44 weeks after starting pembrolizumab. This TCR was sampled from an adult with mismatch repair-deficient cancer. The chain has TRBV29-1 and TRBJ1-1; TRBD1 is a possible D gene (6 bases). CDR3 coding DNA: TGCAGCATCGAACGGACAGTCACTGAAGCTTTCTTT. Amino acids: CSIERTVTEAFF.